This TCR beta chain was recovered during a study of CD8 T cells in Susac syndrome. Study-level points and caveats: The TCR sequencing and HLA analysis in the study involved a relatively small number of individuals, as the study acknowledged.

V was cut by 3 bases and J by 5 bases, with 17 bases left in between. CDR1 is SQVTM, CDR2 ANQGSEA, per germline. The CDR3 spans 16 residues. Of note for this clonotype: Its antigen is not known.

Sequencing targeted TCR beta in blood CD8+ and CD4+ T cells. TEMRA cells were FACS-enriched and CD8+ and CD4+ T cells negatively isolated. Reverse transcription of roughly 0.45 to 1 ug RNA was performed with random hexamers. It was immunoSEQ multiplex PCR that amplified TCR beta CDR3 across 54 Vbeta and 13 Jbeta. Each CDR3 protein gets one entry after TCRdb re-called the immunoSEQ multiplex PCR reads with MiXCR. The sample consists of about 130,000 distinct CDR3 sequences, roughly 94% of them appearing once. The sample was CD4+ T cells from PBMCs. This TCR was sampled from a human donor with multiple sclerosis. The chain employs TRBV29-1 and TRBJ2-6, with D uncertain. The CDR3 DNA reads TGCAGCGTTGATGGAAAGATACGCCTCTGGGCCAACGTCCTGACTTTC. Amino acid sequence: CSVDGKIRLWANVLTF.